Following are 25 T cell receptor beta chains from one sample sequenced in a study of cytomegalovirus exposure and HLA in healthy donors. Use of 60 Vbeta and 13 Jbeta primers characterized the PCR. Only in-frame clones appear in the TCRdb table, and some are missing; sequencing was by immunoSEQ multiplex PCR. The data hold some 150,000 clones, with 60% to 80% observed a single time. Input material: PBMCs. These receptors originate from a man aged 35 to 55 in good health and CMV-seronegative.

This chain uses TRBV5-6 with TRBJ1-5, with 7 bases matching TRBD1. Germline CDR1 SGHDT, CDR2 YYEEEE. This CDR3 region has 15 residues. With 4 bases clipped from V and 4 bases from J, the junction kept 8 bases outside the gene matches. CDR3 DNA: TGTGCCAGCAGCCGTGGGACAGCTCAAAATCAGCCCCAGCATTTT. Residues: CASSRGTAQNQPQHF.

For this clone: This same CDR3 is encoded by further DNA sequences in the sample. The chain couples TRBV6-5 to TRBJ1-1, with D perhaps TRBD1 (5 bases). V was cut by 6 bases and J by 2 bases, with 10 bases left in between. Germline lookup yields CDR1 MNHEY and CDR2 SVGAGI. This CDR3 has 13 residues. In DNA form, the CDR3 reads TGTGCCAGCAGCCCGACAGACAACACTGAAGCTTTCTTT. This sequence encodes CASSPTDNTEAFF.

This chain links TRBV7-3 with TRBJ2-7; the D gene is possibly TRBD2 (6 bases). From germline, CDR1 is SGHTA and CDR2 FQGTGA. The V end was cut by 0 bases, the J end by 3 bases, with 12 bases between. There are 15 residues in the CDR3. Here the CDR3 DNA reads TGTGCCAGCAGCTTAACCCGGGGAGGCTACTACGAGCAGTACTTC. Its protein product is CASSLTRGGYYEQYF.

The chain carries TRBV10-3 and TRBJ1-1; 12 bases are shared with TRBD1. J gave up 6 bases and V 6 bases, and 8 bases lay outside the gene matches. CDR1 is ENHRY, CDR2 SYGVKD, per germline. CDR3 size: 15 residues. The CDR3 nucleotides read TGTGCCATCAGCGAAGGGACAGGGGGCGTCGCTGAAGCTTTCTTT. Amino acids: CAISEGTGGVAEAFF.

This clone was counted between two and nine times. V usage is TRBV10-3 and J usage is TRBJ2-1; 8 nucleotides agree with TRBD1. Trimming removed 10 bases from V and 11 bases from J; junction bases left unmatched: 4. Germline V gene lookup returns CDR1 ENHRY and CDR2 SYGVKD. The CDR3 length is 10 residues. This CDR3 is CARRQGKQFF. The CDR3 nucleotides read TGTGCCAGACGACAGGGGAAGCAGTTCTTC.

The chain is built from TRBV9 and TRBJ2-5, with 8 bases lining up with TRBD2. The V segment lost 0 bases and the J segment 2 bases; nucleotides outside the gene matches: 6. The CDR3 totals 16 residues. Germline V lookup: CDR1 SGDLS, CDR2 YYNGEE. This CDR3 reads CASSVDAGGHQETQYF. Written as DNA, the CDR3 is TGTGCCAGCAGCGTAGATGCGGGGGGACATCAAGAGACCCAGTACTTC. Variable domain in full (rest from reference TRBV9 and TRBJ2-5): DSGVTQTPKHLITATGQRVTLRCSPRSGDLSVYWYQQSLDQGLQFLIQYYNGEERAKGNILERFSAQQFPDLHSELNLSSLELGDSALYFCASSVDAGGHQETQYFGPGTRLLVL.

The CDR3 DNA reads TGTGCCAGCAGCGCTACAGGGGGGGAGGGTGGCTACACCTTC. Its protein product is CASSATGGEGGYTF. The chain couples TRBV4-2 to TRBJ1-2; 8 bases are a match to TRBD1. Germline V lookup: CDR1 LGHNA, CDR2 YNFKEQ. The V gene end was trimmed by 5 bases and the J gene end by 7 bases; junction bases not matched to a gene: 9. The CDR3 consists of 14 residues.

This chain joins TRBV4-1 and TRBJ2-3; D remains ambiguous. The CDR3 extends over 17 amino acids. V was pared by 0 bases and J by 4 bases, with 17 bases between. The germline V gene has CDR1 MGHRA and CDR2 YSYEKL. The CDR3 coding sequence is TGCGCCAGCAGCCAAGACGGTGAAATCTTTCAGGCAGATACGCAGTATTTT. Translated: CASSQDGEIFQADTQYF.

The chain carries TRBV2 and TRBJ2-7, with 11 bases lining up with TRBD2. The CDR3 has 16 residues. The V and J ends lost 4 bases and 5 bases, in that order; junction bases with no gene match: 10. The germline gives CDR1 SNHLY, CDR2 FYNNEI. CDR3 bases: TGTGCCAGCAGTGTGGGGCTAGCGGGGGGAGACGACGAGCAGTACTTC. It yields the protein CASSVGLAGGDDEQYF.

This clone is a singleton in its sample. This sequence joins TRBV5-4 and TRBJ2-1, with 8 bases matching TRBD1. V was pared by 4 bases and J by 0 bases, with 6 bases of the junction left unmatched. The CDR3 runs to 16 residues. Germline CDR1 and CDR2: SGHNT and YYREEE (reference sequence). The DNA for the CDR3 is TGTGCCAGCAGCCCGGGACAGGCGGTCTCCTACAATGAGCAGTTCTTC. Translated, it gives CASSPGQAVSYNEQFF.

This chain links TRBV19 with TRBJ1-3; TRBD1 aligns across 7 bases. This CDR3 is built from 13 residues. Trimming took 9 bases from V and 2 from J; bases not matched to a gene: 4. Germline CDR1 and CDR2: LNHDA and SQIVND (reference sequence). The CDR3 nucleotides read TGTGCCAGCGACGACAGGGCTGGAAACACCATATATTTT. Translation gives CASDDRAGNTIYF. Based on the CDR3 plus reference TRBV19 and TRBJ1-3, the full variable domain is DGGITQSPKYLFRKEGQNVTLSCEQNLNHDAMYWYRQDPGQGLRLIYYSQIVNDFQKGDIAEGYSVSREKKESFPLTVTSAQKNPTAFYLCASDDRAGNTIYFGEGSWLTVV.

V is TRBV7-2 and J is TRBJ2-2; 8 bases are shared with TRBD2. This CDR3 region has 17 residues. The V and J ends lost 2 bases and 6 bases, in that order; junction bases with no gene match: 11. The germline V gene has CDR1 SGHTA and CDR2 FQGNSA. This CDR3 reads CASSLQGTSFLPGELFF. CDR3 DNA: TGTGCCAGCAGCTTACAAGGGACTAGTTTTCTCCCCGGGGAGCTGTTTTTT.

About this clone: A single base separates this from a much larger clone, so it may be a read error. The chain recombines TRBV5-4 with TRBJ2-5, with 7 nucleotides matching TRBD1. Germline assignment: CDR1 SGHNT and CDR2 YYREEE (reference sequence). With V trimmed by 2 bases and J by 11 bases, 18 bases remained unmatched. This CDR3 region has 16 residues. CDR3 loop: CASSFYTGDPTYEQYF. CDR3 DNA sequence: TGTGCCAGCAGCTTCTATACAGGGGACCCCACCTATGAGCAGTACTTC.

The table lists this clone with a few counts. Here the CDR3 DNA reads TGCGCCAGCAGCCCGACAGGGGGGTATCAGCCCCAGCATTTT. Encoded protein: CASSPTGGYQPQHF. The chain combines TRBV5-1 with TRBJ1-5, with 9 bases identical to TRBD1. The junction had 4 bases not matched to a gene; V was cut back by 4 bases and J by 5 bases. The CDR3 consists of 14 residues. The germline V gene has CDR1 SGHRS and CDR2 YFSETQ.

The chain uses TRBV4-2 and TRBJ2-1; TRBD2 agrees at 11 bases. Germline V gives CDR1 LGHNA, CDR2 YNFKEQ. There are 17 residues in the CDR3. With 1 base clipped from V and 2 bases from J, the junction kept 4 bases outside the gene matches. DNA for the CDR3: TGTGCCAGCAGCCAAGGATCGACTAGCGGGGCCTACAATGAGCAGTTCTTC. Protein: CASSQGSTSGAYNEQFF.

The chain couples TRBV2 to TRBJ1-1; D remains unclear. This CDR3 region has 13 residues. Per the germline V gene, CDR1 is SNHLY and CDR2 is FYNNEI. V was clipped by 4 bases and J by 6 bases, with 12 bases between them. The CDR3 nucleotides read TGTGCCAGCAGTGGCCCTAACGGGGCTGAAGCTTTCTTT. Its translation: CASSGPNGAEAFF.

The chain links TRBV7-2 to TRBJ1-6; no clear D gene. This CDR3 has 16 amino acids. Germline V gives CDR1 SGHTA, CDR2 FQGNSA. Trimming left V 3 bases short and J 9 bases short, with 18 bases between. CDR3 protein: CASSFLPTQQISPLHF. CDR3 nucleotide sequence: TGTGCCAGCAGCTTTCTCCCCACCCAACAGATTTCACCCCTCCACTTT.

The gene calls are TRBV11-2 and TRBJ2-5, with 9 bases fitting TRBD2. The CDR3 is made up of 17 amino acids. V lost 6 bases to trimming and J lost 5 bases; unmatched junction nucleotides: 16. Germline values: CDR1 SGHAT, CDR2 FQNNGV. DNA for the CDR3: TGTGCCAGCAGTCCCCCTGATGGCGGGGGGGCACGTGAGACCCAGTACTTC. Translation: CASSPPDGGGARETQYF.

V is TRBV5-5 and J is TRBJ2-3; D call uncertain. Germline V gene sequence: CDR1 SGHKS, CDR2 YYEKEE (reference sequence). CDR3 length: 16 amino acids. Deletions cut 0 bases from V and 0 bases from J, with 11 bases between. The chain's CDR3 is CASSLEAYLSTDTQYF. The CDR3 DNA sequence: TGTGCCAGCAGCTTGGAAGCCTACCTTAGCACAGATACGCAGTATTTT. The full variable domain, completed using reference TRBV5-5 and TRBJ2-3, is DAGVTQSPTHLIKTRGQQVTLRCSPISGHKSVSWYQQVLGQGPQFIFQYYEKEERGRGNFPDRFSARQFPNYSSELNVNALLLGDSALYLCASSLEAYLSTDTQYFGPGTRLTVL.

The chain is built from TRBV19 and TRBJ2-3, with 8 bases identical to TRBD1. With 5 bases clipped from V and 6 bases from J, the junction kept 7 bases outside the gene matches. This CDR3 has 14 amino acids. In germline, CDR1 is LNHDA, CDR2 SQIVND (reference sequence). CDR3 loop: CASSRQGQADTQYF. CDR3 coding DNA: TGTGCCAGTAGTCGACAGGGGCAGGCCGATACGCAGTATTTT.

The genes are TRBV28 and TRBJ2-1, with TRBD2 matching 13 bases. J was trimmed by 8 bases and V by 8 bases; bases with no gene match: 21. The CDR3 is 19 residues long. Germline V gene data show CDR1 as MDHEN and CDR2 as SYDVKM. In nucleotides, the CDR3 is TGTGCCAGCTGGAAACTAGCGGGGGGGCCGAAGGTTCGTTCATATGAGCAGTTCTTC. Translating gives CASWKLAGGPKVRSYEQFF.

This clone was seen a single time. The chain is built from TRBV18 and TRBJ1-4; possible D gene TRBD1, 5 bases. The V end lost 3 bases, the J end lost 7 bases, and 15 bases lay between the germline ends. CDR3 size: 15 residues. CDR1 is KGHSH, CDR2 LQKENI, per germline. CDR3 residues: CASSPLQGPGEKLFF. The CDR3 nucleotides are TGTGCCAGCTCACCCCTGCAGGGTCCTGGTGAAAAACTGTTTTTT.

Here the CDR3 reads CASGLAGAVGANTEAFF. The CDR3 DNA sequence: TGTGCTAGTGGTTTGGCAGGGGCCGTGGGAGCCAACACTGAAGCTTTCTTT. The chain is built from TRBV12-5 and TRBJ1-1, with D perhaps matching TRBD1 (6 bases). V shed 1 base and J shed 2 bases, with 17 bases lying between them. This CDR3 is 17 amino acids long. Germline V gene sequence: CDR1 LGHNT, CDR2 FRNRAP.

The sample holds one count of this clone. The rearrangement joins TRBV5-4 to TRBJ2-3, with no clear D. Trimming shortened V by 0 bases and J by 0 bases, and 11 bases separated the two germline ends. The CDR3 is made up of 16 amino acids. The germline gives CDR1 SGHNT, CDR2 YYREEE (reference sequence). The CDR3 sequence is CASSLGVTPSTDTQYF. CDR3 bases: TGTGCCAGCAGCTTGGGGGTGACACCTAGCACAGATACGCAGTATTTT.

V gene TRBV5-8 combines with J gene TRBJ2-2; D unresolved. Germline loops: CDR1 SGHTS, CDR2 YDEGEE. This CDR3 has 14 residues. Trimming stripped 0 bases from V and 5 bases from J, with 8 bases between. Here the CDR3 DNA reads TGTGCCAGCAGCTTGGCGCGACATACCGGGGAGCTGTTTTTT. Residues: CASSLARHTGELFF.